This TCR beta chain came from a study of blood T cell repertoires in COVID-19. The data were produced by immunoSEQ multiplex PCR, yet TCRdb's version contains in-frame clones alone and is incomplete. Of nearly 300,000 clones in the sample, approximately 89% were seen once. Assignments of participants to cohorts depended upon their own reported clinical history. Input material: PBMCs or T cells enriched from blood (not recorded which). The source is a woman aged 45 to 65 who had been exposed to COVID-19.

The CDR3: CASSSNRAPTNEKLFF. CDR3 nucleotide sequence: TGTGCCAGCAGCTCAAACAGGGCGCCAACTAATGAAAAACTGTTTTTT. The rearrangement uses TRBV5-5 and TRBJ1-4, with D possibly being TRBD1 (6 bases). Germline-derived CDR1 and CDR2 are SGHKS and YYEKEE (reference sequence). The length of the CDR3 is 16 residues. Trimming cost V 3 bases and J 0 bases, with 12 bases left between them.